The 26 T cell receptor beta chains reported below all come from one sample, sequenced in a study of blood T cell repertoires in COVID-19. Profiling relied on immunoSEQ multiplex PCR, and the TCRdb table lists in-frame clones only, not all of them. Seen here are tens of thousands of clones, about 85% observed once, and the top ten hold around 12%. The sample was peripheral blood. The origin of the receptors is a human donor in a cohort sampled during active COVID-19.

The chain has TRBV6-2 or TRBV6-3 and TRBJ2-2, with TRBD2 as a possible D gene (6 bases). The CDR3 loop spans 13 amino acids. Germline-derived CDR1 and CDR2 are MNHEY and SVGEGT. The V end lost 6 bases, the J end lost 6 bases, and 11 bases lay between the germline ends. The CDR3 DNA sequence: TGTGCCAGCAGCCTATCGGGAGCCGGGGAGCTGTTTTTT. It translates to CASSLSGAGELFF.

V gene TRBV6-1 combines with J gene TRBJ1-5; 9 nucleotides agree with TRBD1. Germline-derived CDR1 and CDR2 are MNHNS and SASEGT. Trimming took 3 bases from V and 2 from J; bases not matched to a gene: 2. The CDR3 contains 15 residues. CDR3 in amino acids: CASSEGQGGNQPQHF. The CDR3 DNA reads as TGTGCCAGCAGTGAGGGACAGGGTGGCAATCAGCCCCAGCATTTT.

The rearrangement uses TRBV2 and TRBJ2-7, with D tentatively TRBD2 (6 bases). With 4 bases removed from V and 7 bases from J, the gap between germline ends came to 14 bases. Per germline, CDR1 SNHLY and CDR2 FYNNEI. This CDR3 contains 13 residues. This CDR3 reads CASSVRLDGEQYF. In nucleotides, the CDR3 is TGTGCCAGCAGTGTAAGACTAGACGGTGAGCAGTACTTC.

This clone has a single count. The V and J genes are TRBV19 and TRBJ2-2, with 12 bases lining up with TRBD2. CDR1 and CDR2 from the germline V gene are LNHDA and SQIVND (reference sequence). The J segment lost 5 bases and the V segment lost 3 bases, leaving 4 bases of the junction unmatched. This CDR3 spans 16 amino acids. The CDR3 here is CASSITSGGLTGELFF. In nucleotides, the CDR3 is TGTGCCAGTAGTATTACTAGCGGGGGGTTAACCGGGGAGCTGTTTTTT.

The V and J genes are TRBV19 and TRBJ2-3; D might be TRBD1 (6 bases). CDR3 size: 16 residues. The germline V gene has CDR1 LNHDA and CDR2 SQIVND (reference sequence). The V end was cut by 4 bases, the J end by 0 bases, with 14 bases between. The CDR3 spells CASSTRTDFSTDTQYF. CDR3 coding DNA: TGTGCCAGTAGTACCCGGACAGATTTTAGCACAGATACGCAGTATTTT.

This rearrangement joins TRBV7-2 to TRBJ2-3, with D possibly being TRBD1 (5 bases). Germline V gives CDR1 SGHTA, CDR2 FQGNSA. CDR3 length: 15 amino acids. The ends were cut back, 4 bases at V and 3 bases at J, with 14 bases in the middle. Here the CDR3 reads CASSSSGHPTDTQYF. CDR3 bases: TGTGCCAGCAGCTCATCTGGACACCCGACAGATACGCAGTATTTT.

CDR3 sequence reads: CASSFSGRRTGELFF. The CDR3 nucleotides read TGTGCCAGCAGCTTTAGCGGGAGGCGAACCGGGGAGCTGTTTTTT. The rearrangement uses TRBV9 and TRBJ2-2, with TRBD2 matching over 10 bases. This CDR3 is 15 amino acids long. The germline CDR1 and CDR2 sequences are SGDLS and YYNGEE. V lost 4 bases and J lost 5; bases outside the gene matches: 5.

The chain joins TRBV4-3 to TRBJ2-2; 10 positions agree with TRBD2. J gave up 1 base and V 4 bases, and 6 bases lay outside the gene matches. CDR3 length equals 17 residues. Per germline, CDR1 LGHNA and CDR2 YSLEER. The DNA for the CDR3 is TGCGCCAGCAGCCGAGGGATAGCGGGAGGGAACACCGGGGAGCTGTTTTTT. This codes for CASSRGIAGGNTGELFF.

This clone was picked up one time. The V and J genes are TRBV6-5 and TRBJ2-3; the D gene is possibly TRBD2 (5 bases). The germline V gene has CDR1 MNHEY and CDR2 SVGAGI. The CDR3 loop spans 14 amino acids. V gave up 2 bases and J gave up 6 bases, with 12 bases separating them. The CDR3 region is CASSYGLSSDTQYF. DNA of the CDR3: TGTGCCAGCAGTTACGGACTCTCATCCGATACGCAGTATTTT.

V and J are TRBV11-1 and TRBJ2-3; no reliable D call. The CDR3 totals 13 residues. V was shortened by 1 base and J by 5 bases, with 7 bases between the two germline ends. Germline CDR1 reads SGHAT; CDR2 reads FQDESV (reference sequence). The CDR3 spells CASSLEALDTQYF. As DNA, the CDR3 is TGTGCCAGCAGCTTAGAAGCCCTAGATACGCAGTATTTT.

The gene calls are TRBV7-2 and TRBJ2-7; D remains ambiguous. CDR1 and CDR2 (germline): SGHTA, FQGNSA. This CDR3 has 13 amino acids. V was cut by 5 bases and J by 7 bases, with 15 bases left in between. The CDR3 DNA reads as TGTGCCAGCAGCCGAGAGCATTTGTGGGAGCAGTACTTC. This sequence encodes CASSREHLWEQYF.

The chain uses TRBV12-5 and TRBJ2-3, with D possibly TRBD1 on 6 matching bases. CDR1 and CDR2 from the germline V gene are LGHNT and FRNRAP. The CDR3 consists of 12 residues. This CDR3 is CAAAGVSDTQYF. As DNA, the CDR3 is TGTGCCGCGGCAGGGGTGTCAGATACGCAGTATTTT. The variable domain in full, completed from reference TRBV12-5 and TRBJ2-3, reads DARVTQTPRHKVTEMGQEVTMRCQPILGHNTVFWYRQTMMQGLELLAYFRNRAPLDDSGMPKDRFSAEMPDATLATLKIQPSEPRDSAVYFCAAAGVSDTQYFGPGTRLTVL.

The chain joins TRBV10-3 to TRBJ1-2; D is ambiguous. CDR3 length: 15 residues. V lost 4 bases, J lost 5 bases, and 17 bases lay in between. Germline values: CDR1 ENHRY, CDR2 SYGVKD. The CDR3 DNA reads as TGTGCCATCAGTGGGGTAAACCAGAACAGATATGGCTACACCTTC. Translated: CAISGVNQNRYGYTF.

This clone is termed medium-sized. The chain links TRBV4-3 to TRBJ1-4; D remains unclear. Germline V CDR1 and CDR2: LGHNA, YSLEER. V shed 2 bases and J shed 6 bases, with 13 bases lying between them. This CDR3 has 15 amino acids. In nucleotides, the CDR3 is TGCGCCAGCAGCCAATTTAGAAAGAGGGATGAAAAACTGTTTTTT. It translates to CASSQFRKRDEKLFF.

This clone came up once. This chain links TRBV3-1 (or the pseudogene TRBV3-2) with TRBJ1-3, with D uncertain. The CDR3 sequence is 14 residues long. From germline, CDR1 is LGHDT and CDR2 YNNKEL (reference sequence). V lost 1 base, J lost 6 bases, and 10 bases lay in between. CDR3 sequence reads: CASSQASLSNTIYF. The CDR3 nucleotides are TGTGCCAGCAGCCAAGCTTCACTCTCAAACACCATATATTTT.

The chain couples TRBV4-3 to TRBJ2-5, with 16 bases fitting TRBD2. This CDR3 region has 17 residues. Germline CDR1 reads LGHNA; CDR2 reads YSLEER. V dropped 4 bases and J dropped 5; count of bases not matched to a gene: 7. CDR3 coding DNA: TGCGCCAGCAGCCGCGGGACTAGCGGGAGGGCGGATGAGACCCAGTACTTC. This codes for CASSRGTSGRADETQYF.

The chain is built from TRBV6-5 and TRBJ1-4; TRBD1 matches at 8 bases. Looked up from germline, CDR1 is MNHEY and CDR2 is SVGAGI. With V trimmed by 2 bases and J by 8 bases, 7 bases remained unmatched. The CDR3 consists of 15 residues. This CDR3 is CASSYGFRGREKLFF. The DNA of the CDR3 is TGTGCCAGCAGTTACGGTTTCAGGGGGCGGGAAAAACTGTTTTTT.

The chain combines TRBV28 with TRBJ2-3, with a possible D match to TRBD2 (6 bases). The ends were cut back, 7 bases at V and 6 bases at J, with 20 bases in the middle. CDR1 is MDHEN, CDR2 SYDVKM, per germline. The CDR3 runs 15 residues. The CDR3 loop reads CASTDASVFYDTQYF. In DNA, the CDR3 is TGTGCCAGCACCGACGCTAGCGTTTTTTATGATACGCAGTATTTT.

The chain links TRBV2 to TRBJ1-5; tentative D call: TRBD1 (6 bases). The V and J ends lost 4 bases and 9 bases respectively, with 19 bases between them. In germline, CDR1 is SNHLY, CDR2 FYNNEI. CDR3 length: 15 amino acids. The CDR3 region has the DNA TGTGCCAGCAGTGGGCTACAGGGTAGAGGGACGCCCCAGCATTTT. Translating gives CASSGLQGRGTPQHF.

This rearrangement joins TRBV20-1 to TRBJ2-6, with D perhaps matching TRBD2 (6 bases). The length of the CDR3 is 19 residues. V was shortened by 3 bases and J by 4 bases, with 25 bases between the two germline ends. Germline CDR1 DFQATT, CDR2 SNEGSKA (reference sequence). This CDR3 reads CSASGAGGAHLRGANVLTF. The CDR3 region has the DNA TGCAGTGCTAGTGGGGCGGGCGGGGCGCACTTGCGGGGGGCCAACGTCCTGACTTTC.

J is TRBJ2-7 and V is TRBV14, with D possibly TRBD1 on 5 matching bases. The CDR3 loop spans 14 amino acids. With 1 base removed from V and 0 bases from J, the gap between germline ends came to 7 bases. Germline values: CDR1 SGHDN, CDR2 FVKESK. CDR3 sequence reads: CASSQAQGSYEQYF. CDR3 coding DNA: TGTGCCAGCAGCCAAGCCCAGGGCTCCTACGAGCAGTACTTC.

The chain uses TRBV27 and TRBJ2-7; D is possibly TRBD1 (5 bases). The germline V and J ends were trimmed by 2 bases and 5 bases, with 10 bases remaining between them. Germline V gives CDR1 MNHEY, CDR2 SMNVEV (reference sequence). The CDR3 is 13 residues long. The CDR3 coding sequence is TGTGCCAGCAGTTTAGGGGCTCAGAACGAGCAGTACTTC. This translates into CASSLGAQNEQYF.

The rearrangement links TRBV5-5 to TRBJ1-5; a weak D match, TRBD1 (5 bases). V was pared by 1 base and J by 2 bases, with 10 bases between. This CDR3 spans 15 amino acids. In germline, CDR1 is SGHKS, CDR2 YYEKEE (reference sequence). CDR3 in DNA: TGTGCCAGCAGCTTGTCCGGGGGAGGCAATCAGCCCCAGCATTTT. Translation: CASSLSGGGNQPQHF.

The rearrangement uses TRBV5-1 and TRBJ2-3, with D perhaps matching TRBD2 (6 bases). In germline, CDR1 is SGHRS, CDR2 YFSETQ. The CDR3 spans 16 residues. V dropped 3 bases and J dropped 4 bases, with 18 bases sitting between them. The DNA of the CDR3 is TGCGCCAGCAGCTCCGACGGGAGTTGGGGGGCAGATACGCAGTATTTT. As protein: CASSSDGSWGADTQYF. Variable domain in full (rest from reference TRBV5-1 and TRBJ2-3): KAGVTQTPRYLIKTRGQQVTLSCSPISGHRSVSWYQQTPGQGLQFLFEYFSETQRNKGNFPGRFSGRQFSNSRSEMNVSTLELGDSALYLCASSSDGSWGADTQYFGPGTRLTVL.

The chain uses TRBV28 and TRBJ2-2, with D unclear. The CDR3 sequence is 16 residues long. Germline CDR1 reads MDHEN; CDR2 reads SYDVKM. With 1 base removed from V and 2 bases from J, the gap between germline ends came to 11 bases. In nucleotides, the CDR3 is TGTGCCAGCAGTTTATCTGGTAGAATAAACACCGGGGAGCTGTTTTTT. Translated, it gives CASSLSGRINTGELFF.

The genes are TRBV7-2 and TRBJ2-5; 11 nucleotides align to TRBD2. Germline V lookup: CDR1 SGHTA, CDR2 FQGNSA. V shed 5 bases, J shed 4 bases, and the junction held 6 bases outside the gene matches. The CDR3 is 15 amino acids. The CDR3 nucleotides are TGTGCCAGCAGCACTAGCGGGGGCCGAGGAGAGACCCAGTACTTC. This gives the protein CASSTSGGRGETQYF.